The 14 T cell receptor beta chains listed next were all sequenced from one sample in a study of beta chain features in type 1 diabetes. The sequenced template was cDNA made from the entire isolated RNA. Data came from immunoSEQ multiplex PCR; TCRdb stores just in-frame clones and leaves some out. The sample yields about 150,000 clones, about a tenth seen once. Their cognate antigens are unknown. Study-wide findings and caveats: Researchers report that Type 1 diabetes patients had moderately but significantly shorter TCRB CDR3s across all four CD4+ subsets.

Sequenced material: central memory CD4+ T cells from blood. Receptor source: a man aged 25 to 40 with type 1 diabetes.

The chain employs TRBV7-6 and TRBJ1-1; maybe TRBD1 (5 bases). From germline, CDR1 is SGHVS and CDR2 FNYEAQ. The ends were cut back, 5 bases at V and 0 bases at J, with 10 bases in the middle. CDR3 length: 14 residues. The CDR3: CASSVDSLNTEAFF. DNA of the CDR3: TGTGCCAGCAGCGTAGACAGCCTGAACACTGAAGCTTTCTTT.

This clone was seen a few times. The chain uses TRBV15 and TRBJ1-2; 7 bases are shared with TRBD1. Germline V gives CDR1 LNHNV, CDR2 YYDKDF (reference sequence). The V segment lost 0 bases and the J segment 3 bases; nucleotides outside the gene matches: 1. This CDR3 spans 14 amino acids. The CDR3 bases are TGTGCCACCAGCAGAGATACAGGGGACTATGGCTACACCTTC. Translation gives CATSRDTGDYGYTF.

The V and J genes are TRBV4-1 and TRBJ2-2; tentative D call: TRBD1 (5 bases). This CDR3 spans 16 amino acids. Germline-derived CDR1 and CDR2 are MGHRA and YSYEKL. V lost 4 bases, J lost 0 bases, and 12 bases lay in between. The CDR3 region is CASSPEGHTNTGELFF. The DNA for the CDR3 is TGCGCCAGCAGCCCAGAAGGACATACGAACACCGGGGAGCTGTTTTTT.

The chain links TRBV5-1 to TRBJ2-2; 7 bases are shared with TRBD1. Trimming removed 3 bases from V and 5 bases from J; junction bases left unmatched: 10. From germline, CDR1 is SGHRS and CDR2 YFSETQ. The CDR3 extends over 16 amino acids. The CDR3 spells CASSSTGTDLTGELFF. The DNA for the CDR3 is TGCGCCAGCAGCTCAACCGGGACAGACCTTACCGGGGAGCTGTTTTTT.

The V gene is TRBV7-9, the J gene TRBJ1-1; D is uncertain. The V end lost 8 bases, the J end lost 0 bases, and 10 bases lay between the germline ends. Germline lookup yields CDR1 SEHNR and CDR2 FQNEAQ (reference sequence). CDR3 length: 13 residues. The CDR3: CASDGAMNTEAFF. CDR3 in DNA: TGTGCCAGCGACGGAGCTATGAACACTGAAGCTTTCTTT.

This clone showed up just a few times. The CDR3 here is CASSLVGTDTQYF. Written as DNA, the CDR3 is TGTGCCAGCAGCTTAGTCGGCACAGATACGCAGTATTTT. V and J are TRBV7-2 and TRBJ2-3, with no clear D. This CDR3 has 13 amino acids. Germline assignment: CDR1 SGHTA and CDR2 FQGNSA. Trimming removed 1 base from V and 1 base from J, with 3 bases in between.

This CDR3 reads CASSSPRGGSNQPQHF. CDR3 bases: TGTGCCAGCAGTTCGCCCCGGGGGGGGTCGAATCAGCCCCAGCATTTT. The chain employs TRBV6-5 and TRBJ1-5; D is possibly TRBD1 (5 bases). The CDR3 covers 16 residues. The ends were cut back, 4 bases at V and 4 bases at J, with 17 bases in the middle. The V gene's germline CDR1 is MNHEY and CDR2 SVGAGI.

This clone has more than one count but fewer than ten. The V gene is TRBV5-1, the J gene TRBJ2-3, with 9 bases matching TRBD1. The CDR3 runs 15 residues. The germline gives CDR1 SGHRS, CDR2 YFSETQ. The ends lost 3 bases at V and 6 bases at J; junction bases unmatched: 8. The CDR3 reads CASSSHGQGLDTQYF. CDR3 in DNA: TGCGCCAGCAGCTCTCATGGACAGGGGCTGGATACGCAGTATTTT.

The genes are TRBV18 and TRBJ1-1; no definite D call. Per germline, CDR1 KGHSH and CDR2 LQKENI. V was pared by 8 bases and J by 1 base, with 8 bases between. The CDR3 runs to 12 residues. This chain's CDR3 is CASLTPNTEAFF. DNA for the CDR3: TGTGCCAGCCTTACACCGAACACTGAAGCTTTCTTT.

This clone was observed a few times. V gene TRBV28 combines with J gene TRBJ1-2; TRBD1 aligns across 7 bases. Germline V gene data show CDR1 as MDHEN and CDR2 as SYDVKM. This CDR3 spans 13 amino acids. The ends lost 2 bases at V and 8 bases at J; junction bases unmatched: 5. The CDR3 loop reads CASSLPNRGGYTF. CDR3 DNA sequence: TGTGCCAGCAGTTTACCCAACAGGGGCGGCTACACCTTC.

In DNA, the CDR3 is TGTGCCAGCAGCCCCGGACTAGCGGGAAGCGAGCAGTACTTC. Its translation: CASSPGLAGSEQYF. V and J are TRBV5-4 and TRBJ2-7; TRBD2 matches at 12 bases. CDR1 and CDR2 from the germline V gene are SGHNT and YYREEE (reference sequence). There are 14 residues in the CDR3. Trimming at V came to 4 bases and at J to 6 bases, leaving 5 bases not matched to a gene.

This clone was recorded a few times. The chain couples TRBV5-4 to TRBJ2-1, with TRBD1 identical over 8 bases. Losses at the gene ends were 4 bases for V and 6 bases for J; bases not matched to a gene: 15. Looked up from germline, CDR1 is SGHNT and CDR2 is YYREEE (reference sequence). The CDR3 consists of 17 residues. CDR3 loop: CASSGGTGPNIANEQFF. In DNA, the CDR3 is TGTGCCAGCAGCGGAGGGACAGGACCTAATATAGCCAATGAGCAGTTCTTC. The entire variable domain, with the rest obtained from reference TRBV5-4 and TRBJ2-1, is as follows: ETGVTQSPTHLIKTRGQQVTLRCSSQSGHNTVSWYQQALGQGPQFIFQYYREEENGRGNFPPRFSGLQFPNYSSELNVNALELDDSALYLCASSGGTGPNIANEQFFGPGTRLTVL.

This rearrangement joins TRBV5-6 to TRBJ2-2; 12 bases agree with TRBD2. Germline V gene data show CDR1 as SGHDT and CDR2 as YYEEEE. J gave up 6 bases and V 4 bases, and 7 bases lay outside the gene matches. This CDR3 spans 16 amino acids. CDR3 residues: CASSRRGLAGSGELFF. CDR3 bases: TGTGCCAGCAGCCGGCGTGGACTAGCGGGATCCGGGGAGCTGTTTTTT.

The chain recombines TRBV6-6 with TRBJ2-7; the D gene is possibly TRBD2 (5 bases). Trimming cost V 8 bases and J 2 bases, with 13 bases left between them. In germline, CDR1 is MNHNY, CDR2 SVGAGI (reference sequence). The CDR3 runs to 13 residues. DNA of the CDR3: TGTGCCAGCGCAGTCCCCGGGACCTACGAGCAGTACTTC. It is translated as CASAVPGTYEQYF.